This T cell receptor (beta chain) came from a study of blood T cells in healthy people across ages. CDR3 length: 16 amino acids. The germline V and J ends were trimmed by 0 bases and 10 bases, with 16 bases remaining between them. The V gene's germline CDR1 is LGHNA and CDR2 YNFKEQ. A second PCR of about 7 to 12 cycles used a sample-barcoded 5' primer and a J-beta primer mix. TCRdb used MiXCR to reprocess the 5' RACE reads, holding one entry per CDR3 protein. Among 1.5 million or so distinct CDR3 sequences listed, 35% to 45% were seen once. Donor samples were obtained from healthy Caucasian individuals from Russia, aged about 6 to 95. For every donor, a draw yielded 8.5 to 10 milliliters of peripheral blood. Each sample used at least 7 million PBMCs.

Sequenced sample: blood. The receptor was derived from a young woman in good health. V gene TRBV4-2 combines with J gene TRBJ1-6; D perhaps matches TRBD1 (6 bases). CDR3 sequence: CASSQDWSRGRSPLHF. CDR3 bases: TGTGCCAGCAGCCAAGATTGGTCCAGGGGAAGATCACCCCTCCACTTT.